The rows below give T cell receptor beta chains drawn from one sample of a study of Graves' ophthalmopathy and Graves' hyperthyroidism. TCRdb used MiXCR to reprocess the multiplex PCR reads, holding one entry per CDR3 protein. The sample comprises about 550,000 distinct CDR3 sequences, just under 40% of which are singletons, and roughly 4% rests with the top ten. The sequenced material came from peripheral blood or thyroid tissue (not recorded which). Receptor source: an adult man with Graves' hyperthyroidism. Both conserved end residues are part of each CDR3. The D gene is left open where the match is weak. Clone size is stated in some rows and not others, as once, few, many or a class when expanded.

size	J	D	V	DNA	CDR3
NA	TRBJ2-1	TRBD2	TRBV7-9	TGTGCCACCAAACAGGGACTAGCGGGGACGTACAATGAGCAGTTCTTC	CATKQGLAGTYNEQFF
many	TRBJ1-4	NA	TRBV2	TGTGCCAGCAGTCACAGGGTGGGGACTAATGAAAAACTGTTTTTT	CASSHRVGTNEKLFF
many	TRBJ1-3	NA	TRBV19	TGTGCCAGCTGCCACATAGGAAACACCATATATTTT	CASCHIGNTIYF
NA	TRBJ1-2	NA	TRBV10-3	TGTGCTAGCAGTTGGGGCAGGGTCAATGGCTACACCTTC	CASSWGRVNGYTF
NA	TRBJ2-2	TRBD1	TRBV10-3	TGTGCCACAGAGTCTCGGACAGGGACCGGGGAGCTGTTTTTT	CATESRTGTGELFF
NA	TRBJ1-2	NA	TRBV12-3/TRBV12-4	TGTGCCAGCTATGAGCCCTTGGAAGGGGCTCAGGGCGGCTACACCTTC	CASYEPLEGAQGGYTF
many	TRBJ2-7	NA	TRBV4-1	TGCGCCAGCAGCCAAAGGACGGGCCCCTACGAGCAGTACTTC	CASSQRTGPYEQYF
many	TRBJ1-2	NA	TRBV5-5	TGTGCCACCCGAAGAGGTCCGGGAGTAGAGGGCTACACCTTC	CATRRGPGVEGYTF
few	TRBJ2-7	NA	TRBV19	TGTGCCAGCTCACCAGACTGGGGGCAGACCTTGCAATGGGGTCTGTACTTC	CASSPDWGQTLQWGLYF
NA	TRBJ1-1	NA	TRBV7-2	TGTGCCAGCAGCTTAATCGGGGGCCTGAACACTGAAGCTTTCTTT	CASSLIGGLNTEAFF
many	TRBJ2-7	NA	TRBV10-3	TGTGCCATCAACACGGGTGCTGCCATCTCCTACGAGCAGTACTTC	CAINTGAAISYEQYF
many	TRBJ2-7	NA	TRBV9	TGTGCCAGCAGCGTAGGTGGAGACACCTACGAGCAGTACTTC	CASSVGGDTYEQYF
NA	TRBJ1-5	TRBD1	TRBV10-3	TGTGCCATCGCCGGGGCAGGGGGACATCAGCCCCAGCATTTT	CAIAGAGGHQPQHF
once	TRBJ1-4	TRBD1	TRBV19	TGTGCCAGTAGTCGATGGACAGGGATGAATAATGAAAAACTGTTTTTT	CASSRWTGMNNEKLFF
NA	TRBJ1-1	TRBD1	TRBV7-2	TGTGCCAGCAGCTTAATGTACAGGGGGAACACTGAAGCTTTCTTT	CASSLMYRGNTEAFF
many	TRBJ2-7	TRBD1	TRBV29-1	TGCAGCGCACGGACAGGACCCTACGAGCAGTACTTC	CSARTGPYEQYF
few	TRBJ2-7	NA	TRBV29-1	TGCAGCCAAGACCCGGGACGGGCTGAGCAGTACTTC	CSQDPGRAEQYF
once	TRBJ2-7	TRBD1	TRBV20-1	TGCAGTGCAAGGGGACAGGGGACCTACGAGCAGTACTTC	CSARGQGTYEQYF
few	TRBJ2-5	NA	TRBV11-2	TGTGCCAGCAGCTTAGTCGGCGGGGCGGCCCAAGAGACCCAGTACTTC	CASSLVGGAAQETQYF
many	TRBJ1-2	NA	TRBV6-5	TGTGCCAGCAGTGAAGTGGGGGGAGATGGCTACACCTTC	CASSEVGGDGYTF
many	TRBJ2-7	TRBD2	TRBV7-2	TGTGCCAGCAGCTTAGAGGGAGCGGGGTTGACTTACGAGCAGTACTTC	CASSLEGAGLTYEQYF
NA	TRBJ2-1	NA	TRBV7-2	TGTGCCAGCTCCCGACAGGCTCTAGGAGGTGAGCAGTTCTTC	CASSRQALGGEQFF
NA	TRBJ2-7	TRBD1	TRBV9	TGTGCCAGCAGCCTCCTCACAGGGGGCGGCGAGCAGTACTTC	CASSLLTGGGEQYF
NA	TRBJ1-5	NA	TRBV10-3	TGTGCCATCAGTGAAGGGTCATCTCAGCCCCAGCATTTT	CAISEGSSQPQHF
NA	TRBJ2-6	NA	TRBV29-1	TGCAGCGTTGAATTGCTCGGGGCCAACGTCCTGACTTTC	CSVELLGANVLTF
many	TRBJ1-1	NA	TRBV7-8	TGTGCCAGCAGCAGTTCCTGGGTGGGCACTGAAGCTTTCTTT	CASSSSWVGTEAFF
NA	TRBJ1-2	NA	TRBV12-3/TRBV12-4	TGTGCCAGCAGTTTAATTCACAACCTTAACTATGGCTACACCTTC	CASSLIHNLNYGYTF
many	TRBJ2-5	TRBD1	TRBV24-1	TGTGCCACCAGTCAGGGGGTAGAGACCCAGTACTTC	CATSQGVETQYF
NA	TRBJ1-1	NA	TRBV15	TGTGCCACCAGCAGTCATCGGACGGTGAACACTGAAGCTTTCTTT	CATSSHRTVNTEAFF
NA	TRBJ2-1	TRBD2	TRBV4-2	TGTGCCAGCAGCCTAGAAGCGTTGCCGGGGGGTTTTGGGTCCTACAATGAGCAGTTCTTC	CASSLEALPGGFGSYNEQFF
many	TRBJ1-5	TRBD1	TRBV12-3/TRBV12-4	TGTGCCAGCAGTCCGCGCGCTACAGGGGTTCAGCCCCAGCATTTT	CASSPRATGVQPQHF
few	TRBJ1-4	TRBD1	TRBV4-1	TGCGCCAGCAGCCCCGGGACAGGGGGATCGTATGAAAAACTGTTTTTT	CASSPGTGGSYEKLFF
NA	TRBJ2-7	NA	TRBV18	TGTGCCAGCACGGGACAAATTCATAACGAGCAGTACTTC	CASTGQIHNEQYF
many	TRBJ1-1	TRBD1	TRBV7-8	TGTGCCAGCAGCTCACAGGGGGCGGAGACTGAAGCTTTCTTT	CASSSQGAETEAFF
NA	TRBJ1-5	NA	TRBV12-3/TRBV12-4	TGTGCCAGCAGTTTGAGGGCTCGGGGCAATCAGCCCCAGCATTTT	CASSLRARGNQPQHF
once	TRBJ2-7	NA	TRBV19	TGTGCCAGTGGTATACTCCACCTAGCGAACTACGAGCAGTACTTC	CASGILHLANYEQYF
few	TRBJ2-2	NA	TRBV6-5	TGTGCCAGCAGTTACCTGACAGCGAGGACCGGGGAGCTGTTTTTT	CASSYLTARTGELFF
many	TRBJ2-7	NA	TRBV2	TGTGCCAGCAGTGTTACCAGGACTGAATACGAGCAGTACTTC	CASSVTRTEYEQYF
many	TRBJ2-5	NA	TRBV14	TGTGCCAGCAGCCAAGAAGAGACCCAGTACTTC	CASSQEETQYF
NA	TRBJ1-2	NA	TRBV5-6	TGTGCCAGCAGCTTGAGGCAGACTAATCAGCACTATGGCTACACCTTC	CASSLRQTNQHYGYTF
NA	TRBJ2-1	TRBD2	TRBV7-2	TGTGCCAGCAGCTTGACTAGCGGGTCGCTCAATGAGCAGTTCTTC	CASSLTSGSLNEQFF
many	TRBJ1-5	NA	TRBV7-9	TGTGCCAGCAGCAGGGGGGGGGCGCCCCAGCATTTT	CASSRGGAPQHF
many	TRBJ1-2	NA	TRBV6-5	TGTGCCAGCAGTCCCCCGGGCAGTCCCTATGGCTACACCTTC	CASSPPGSPYGYTF
many	TRBJ1-1	TRBD1	TRBV5-6	TGTGCCAGCAGCTCTACCACGACAGGGTTCACTGAAGCTTTCTTT	CASSSTTTGFTEAFF
NA	TRBJ2-7	TRBD2	TRBV7-2	TGTGCCAGCAGCTCGAGACTAGCGGGCCTACTCGATGAGCAGTACTTC	CASSSRLAGLLDEQYF
NA	TRBJ2-3	TRBD2	TRBV5-1	TGCGCCAGCAGCTTGAGCACTAGCGGGAGTGTGACAGATACGCAGTATTTT	CASSLSTSGSVTDTQYF
NA	TRBJ2-5	NA	TRBV5-1	TGCGCCAGCAGCTTCTTTAGCAGAGAGACCCAGTACTTC	CASSFFSRETQYF
many	TRBJ1-4	TRBD1	TRBV20-1	TGCAGTGCGAGACTGACAGGGGGAGAAAAACTGTTTTTT	CSARLTGGEKLFF
few	TRBJ1-5	TRBD1	TRBV19	TGTGCCAGTAGACTGGACAGGGCGGGCAATCAGCCCCAGCATTTT	CASRLDRAGNQPQHF
NA	TRBJ1-5	NA	TRBV19	TGTGCCAGTAGTATTATACCTCGAATAGCGGGGGGACAAGAGACCCAGCATTTT	CASSIIPRIAGGQETQHF
few	TRBJ2-5	NA	TRBV12-3/TRBV12-4	TGTGCCAGCAGTTTAGCGCTGGGGACCGAGACCCAGTACTTC	CASSLALGTETQYF